The clone carrying this T cell receptor (beta chain) has ten or more counts. This sample is drawn from a study of regulatory T cells in long-lasting Graves disease. Germline V CDR1 and CDR2: SNHLY, FYNNEI. V dropped 4 bases and J dropped 6 bases, with 12 bases sitting between them. The CDR3 totals 13 residues. According to the study, TCR beta libraries were built with iRepertoire HTBI primers and CDR3-region Arm-PCR. From the multiplex PCR reads, TCRdb called clonotypes with MiXCR, one entry per CDR3 protein. The sample contains 400,000 to 550,000 distinct CDR3 sequences, 16% of which appear only once. As for time point: newly diagnosed GD, antithyroid drugs for less than 3 months. Generation of the TCR library employed RNA extracted from PBMCs. It was by American Thyroid Association guidelines that Graves' disease was diagnosed. Xi'an, China, was home to the endocrinology department that provided patients.

The same data also went into a second study, on T cells in Graves' hyperthyroidism and ophthalmopathy. From that study: The study used the HTBI primer set for a first-round RT-PCR of the TCR CDR3. Among thyroid clonotypes expanded above 0.001, most also appeared in blood.

Sequences were derived from peripheral blood mononuclear cells (PBMCs), sampled at new diagnosis, from a patient treated with antithyroid drugs. This TCR was sampled from a woman under 40 with Graves disease. The rearrangement uses TRBV2 and TRBJ2-5; D assignment may be TRBD1 or TRBD2 (6 bases each). The DNA of the CDR3 is TGTGCCAGCAGTGTCGGAGGGGGAAAGACCCAGTACTTC. The encoded protein is CASSVGGGKTQYF.